The next 30 T cell receptor beta chains were all read from a single sample in a study of technical replicates of blood from a handful of donors (dated by TCRdb to the late 2010s). Library method: the immunoSEQ multiplex PCR assay. The immuneACCESS repertoire file appears here via TCRdb, limited to in-frame rearrangements. These files lack a portion of the clones; in checked studies, under half of the deficit traces to unresolved V genes, and the cause of the others is not known. This sample has about 75,000 clones in its table, and around 97% of those were observed once. The biggest ten clones account for about 0.17% of the sample. What was sequenced was T cells isolated from PBMCs. The receptors originated from a human donor in good health.

The chain combines TRBV7-2 with TRBJ1-1; D unresolved. This CDR3 has 12 residues. The germline V and J ends were trimmed by 2 bases and 8 bases, with 9 bases remaining between them. Per germline, CDR1 SGHTA and CDR2 FQGNSA. CDR3 sequence (DNA): TGTGCCAGCAGCTTATCCTGGCCCGAAGCTTTCTTT. Protein product: CASSLSWPEAFF.

V gene TRBV4-1 combines with J gene TRBJ1-3; tentative D call: TRBD1 (5 bases). CDR3 length: 16 amino acids. Germline-derived CDR1 and CDR2 are MGHRA and YSYEKL. Trimming took 2 bases from V and 0 from J, leaving 11 bases between them. CDR3 protein: CASSQPGGNSGNTIYF. The DNA of the CDR3 is TGCGCCAGCAGCCAACCCGGGGGAAACTCTGGAAACACCATATATTTT.

V and J are TRBV5-1 and TRBJ2-1; D might be TRBD2 (5 bases). Germline loops: CDR1 SGHRS, CDR2 YFSETQ. The CDR3 extends over 15 amino acids. V lost 1 base to trimming and J lost 10 bases, with 18 bases between them. This chain's CDR3 is CASSLTGFEGIEQFF. The DNA for the CDR3 is TGCGCCAGCAGCTTGACCGGTTTTGAGGGTATCGAGCAGTTCTTC.

J is TRBJ1-1 and V is TRBV27; 9 nucleotides line up with TRBD1. The CDR3 extends over 14 amino acids. Per the germline V gene, CDR1 is MNHEY and CDR2 is SMNVEV (reference sequence). The V segment lost 9 bases and the J segment 0 bases; nucleotides outside the gene matches: 5. The CDR3 loop is CASYGQGLNTEAFF. DNA for the CDR3: TGTGCCAGTTACGGACAGGGGTTGAACACTGAAGCTTTCTTT.

V is TRBV18 and J is TRBJ2-7; D is unclear. Germline V gene data show CDR1 as KGHSH and CDR2 as LQKENI. The length of the CDR3 is 14 residues. V was pared by 6 bases and J by 2 bases, with 14 bases between. CDR3 amino acids: CASSREALTYEQYF. In nucleotides, the CDR3 is TGTGCCAGCTCCCGAGAAGCTCTAACCTACGAGCAGTACTTC.

V is TRBV14 and J is TRBJ1-1; D perhaps matches TRBD1 (5 bases). This CDR3 contains 14 residues. Looked up from germline, CDR1 is SGHDN and CDR2 is FVKESK. V lost 5 bases to trimming and J lost 1 base, with 11 bases between them. As DNA, the CDR3 is TGTGCCAGCAGCGGGGGGAGGTGGAACACTGAAGCTTTCTTT. This sequence encodes CASSGGRWNTEAFF.

The rearrangement uses TRBV20-1 and TRBJ2-5, with D perhaps matching TRBD2 (5 bases). Germline assignment: CDR1 DFQATT and CDR2 SNEGSKA (reference sequence). The V end was cut by 4 bases, the J end by 3 bases, with 6 bases between. This CDR3 comprises 11 residues. CDR3 residues: CSATGEETQYF. For the CDR3, the DNA is TGCAGTGCTACCGGGGAAGAGACCCAGTACTTC.

V usage is TRBV7-8 and J usage is TRBJ2-1, with no clear D. The CDR3 runs to 15 residues. Germline V gene data show CDR1 as SGHVS and CDR2 as FQNEAQ. Trimming pared 5 bases from V and 2 bases from J, leaving 13 bases between. CDR3: CASSLRVVTYNEQFF. CDR3 nucleotides: TGTGCCAGCAGCCTTCGGGTGGTGACCTACAATGAGCAGTTCTTC.

This chain joins TRBV9 and TRBJ1-2; D might be TRBD1 (5 bases). CDR3 length: 14 residues. The V end lost 3 bases, the J end lost 8 bases, and 17 bases lay between the germline ends. Germline loops: CDR1 SGDLS, CDR2 YYNGEE. The CDR3 region is CASSAAAGREGYTF. In DNA form, the CDR3 reads TGTGCCAGCAGCGCAGCCGCCGGCAGGGAAGGCTACACCTTC.

The V call is TRBV29-1, the J call TRBJ1-1; 8 bases align to TRBD1. The germline V gene encodes CDR1 SQVTM and CDR2 ANQGSEA. This CDR3 is 14 amino acids long. V was clipped by 7 bases and J by 4 bases; unmatched bases: 11. CDR3 amino acids: CSAVTAGQGTEAFF. For the CDR3, the DNA is TGCAGCGCAGTAACCGCAGGACAGGGCACTGAAGCTTTCTTT.

The chain has TRBV27 and TRBJ2-7; D may be TRBD2 (5 bases). V was trimmed by 5 bases and J by 4 bases, leaving 15 bases between them. Per germline, CDR1 MNHEY and CDR2 SMNVEV (reference sequence). There are 14 residues in the CDR3. DNA of the CDR3: TGTGCCAGCAGTCTAGGGCTGGGCGGGTACGAGCAGTACTTC. Its protein product is CASSLGLGGYEQYF.

This clone came up once. The J gene is TRBJ2-3, the V gene TRBV11-3; 11 nucleotides match TRBD2. Germline assignment: CDR1 SGHNT and CDR2 YENEEA. The CDR3 length is 15 residues. V shed 6 bases, J shed 4 bases, and the junction held 6 bases outside the gene matches. CDR3 coding DNA: TGTGCCAGCAGTAGAACTAGCGGGGGCCCAGATACGCAGTATTTT. Translated, it gives CASSRTSGGPDTQYF.

The rearrangement uses TRBV6-1 and TRBJ1-3; D is uncertain. Germline lookup yields CDR1 MNHNS and CDR2 SASEGT. The CDR3 sequence is 14 residues long. Trimming stripped 5 bases from V and 8 bases from J, with 16 bases between. The CDR3 is CASSKIPDRDTIYF. CDR3 bases: TGTGCCAGCAGTAAGATTCCTGATCGGGACACCATATATTTT.

This clone was counted once. The V call is TRBV7-2, the J call TRBJ1-1; 11 bases fit TRBD1. Germline CDR1 is SGHTA and CDR2 is FQGNSA. CDR3 length: 15 residues. V gave up 1 base and J gave up 5 bases; unmatched junction bases: 3. The CDR3 nucleotides read TGTGCCAGCAGCTTAGGTGGGACAGGGGGAACTGAAGCTTTCTTT. It encodes CASSLGGTGGTEAFF.

The chain links TRBV7-9 to TRBJ1-2; D may be TRBD1 (6 bases). With 3 bases removed from V and 0 bases from J, the gap between germline ends came to 14 bases. This CDR3 has 16 residues. Per germline, CDR1 SEHNR and CDR2 FQNEAQ (reference sequence). In DNA, the CDR3 is TGTGCCAGCAGCTTGCACAGGGCCCGTTCTAACTATGGCTACACCTTC. Amino acid sequence: CASSLHRARSNYGYTF. Together with reference TRBV7-9 and TRBJ1-2, the CDR3 gives the full variable domain: DTGVSQNPRHKITKRGQNVTFRCDPISEHNRLYWYRQTLGQGPEFLTYFQNEAQLEKSRLLSDRFSAERPKGSFSTLEIQRTEQGDSAMYLCASSLHRARSNYGYTFGSGTRLTVV.

This chain links TRBV2 with TRBJ2-5; D call uncertain. CDR1 is SNHLY, CDR2 FYNNEI, per germline. V shed 9 bases and J shed 0 bases, with 5 bases lying between them. There are 11 residues in the CDR3. DNA for the CDR3: TGTGCCAGTAGATACCAAGAGACCCAGTACTTC. It encodes CASRYQETQYF.

The CDR3 region has the DNA TGTGCCACCAGCAGAGCGACTAGCGGGAGAGAGACCCAGTACTTC. Residues: CATSRATSGRETQYF. V is TRBV15 and J is TRBJ2-5; 12 nucleotides match TRBD2. V gave up 1 base and J gave up 4 bases; unmatched junction bases: 1. Germline CDR1 and CDR2: LNHNV and YYDKDF (reference sequence). The CDR3 contains 15 residues.

This clone was picked up one time. The chain joins TRBV7-8 to TRBJ1-1; the D is unclear. V shed 4 bases and J shed 7 bases, with 10 bases lying between them. Per germline, CDR1 SGHVS and CDR2 FQNEAQ. This CDR3 is built from 12 residues. CDR3 nucleotide sequence: TGTGCCAGCAGCTACCTTCAGTTTGAAGCTTTCTTT. Translated, it gives CASSYLQFEAFF.

This clone was detected once. This chain uses TRBV19 with TRBJ2-7; 9 nucleotides align to TRBD1. CDR1 and CDR2 (germline): LNHDA, SQIVND (reference sequence). V was pared by 6 bases and J by 7 bases, with 13 bases of the junction left unmatched. The CDR3 sequence is 15 residues long. CDR3 DNA sequence: TGTGCCAGTAGCCGACTACAGGGGGCGCGTCAAGAGCAGTACTTC. It is translated as CASSRLQGARQEQYF. The variable domain in full, completed from reference TRBV19 and TRBJ2-7, reads DGGITQSPKYLFRKEGQNVTLSCEQNLNHDAMYWYRQDPGQGLRLIYYSQIVNDFQKGDIAEGYSVSREKKESFPLTVTSAQKNPTAFYLCASSRLQGARQEQYFGPGTRLTVT.

As DNA, the CDR3 is TGTGCCAGTACCCCAACTAGTTGGGAATACGAGCAGTACTTC. This encodes CASTPTSWEYEQYF. The gene calls are TRBV19 and TRBJ2-7; D perhaps matches TRBD2 (5 bases). The V end lost 7 bases, the J end lost 4 bases, and 17 bases lay between the germline ends. Germline CDR1 reads LNHDA; CDR2 reads SQIVND (reference sequence). CDR3 size: 14 residues.

This clone was recorded once. The rearrangement joins TRBV6-6 to TRBJ2-1, with D perhaps matching TRBD1 (5 bases). The CDR3 is made up of 11 amino acids. V was clipped by 9 bases and J by 4 bases, with 7 bases between them. From germline, CDR1 is MNHNY and CDR2 SVGAGI (reference sequence). The CDR3, as DNA: TGTGCCAGTAGGGGATACAATGAGCAGTTCTTC. Translated: CASRGYNEQFF.

The chain couples TRBV5-1 to TRBJ1-2; maybe TRBD1 (5 bases). The CDR3 runs to 15 residues. V lost 3 bases and J 3 bases, leaving 15 bases between the germline ends. Germline V lookup: CDR1 SGHRS, CDR2 YFSETQ. This CDR3 is CASSSRGGSDYGYTF. Written as DNA, the CDR3 is TGCGCCAGCAGCTCCCGGGGGGGATCAGACTATGGCTACACCTTC.

This clone appeared once. The chain has TRBV28 and TRBJ2-6; maybe TRBD1 (5 bases). This CDR3 region has 15 residues. V lost 8 bases and J 2 bases, leaving 13 bases between the germline ends. Per the germline V gene, CDR1 is MDHEN and CDR2 is SYDVKM. The CDR3 loop reads CASGLDRAGANVLTF. The CDR3 nucleotides read TGTGCCAGCGGCTTAGACAGAGCTGGGGCCAACGTCCTGACTTTC.

The V call is TRBV6-1, the J call TRBJ1-2; 7 bases agree with TRBD1. V dropped 8 bases and J dropped 4; count of bases not matched to a gene: 10. The CDR3 sequence is 14 residues long. Germline CDR1 and CDR2: MNHNS and SASEGT. The CDR3 coding sequence is TGTGCCAGCGGCCGATTCGACAGGGCCTATGGCTACACCTTC. Its protein product is CASGRFDRAYGYTF.

The rearrangement uses TRBV12-5 and TRBJ2-3, with a possible D match to TRBD1 (6 bases). V was shortened by 4 bases and J by 8 bases, with 13 bases between the two germline ends. CDR1 and CDR2 (germline): LGHNT, FRNRAP. CDR3 length: 13 residues. The CDR3 here is CASGYATGGTQYF. CDR3 DNA sequence: TGTGCTAGTGGTTACGCGACAGGTGGTACGCAGTATTTT.

The chain carries TRBV5-1 and TRBJ2-3; the match to TRBD2 covers 12 bases. The V and J ends lost 3 bases and 2 bases, in that order; junction bases with no gene match: 4. The length of the CDR3 is 16 residues. CDR1 is SGHRS and CDR2 is YFSETQ in the germline V gene. CDR3 nucleotide sequence: TGCGCCAGCAGCTCCGGGACTAGCGGGCACACAGATACGCAGTATTTT. Protein product: CASSSGTSGHTDTQYF.

This clone appeared a single time. The chain carries TRBV6-5 and TRBJ2-7; 8 bases fit TRBD1. Losses at the gene ends were 4 bases for V and 4 bases for J; bases not matched to a gene: 6. CDR1 is MNHEY, CDR2 SVGAGI, per germline. The CDR3 has 14 amino acids. The CDR3 reads CASSSPGQVYEQYF. The CDR3 DNA follows: TGTGCCAGCAGTTCTCCGGGACAGGTTTACGAGCAGTACTTC.

This rearrangement joins TRBV5-1 to TRBJ2-2; 7 bases align to TRBD2. From germline, CDR1 is SGHRS and CDR2 YFSETQ. The CDR3 runs 17 residues. The V gene end was trimmed by 0 bases and the J gene end by 4 bases; junction bases not matched to a gene: 9. The DNA for the CDR3 is TGCGCCAGCAGCTTGGCCCCTAGCGGACCTAGCACCGGGGAGCTGTTTTTT. Translated: CASSLAPSGPSTGELFF. Supplemented by reference TRBV5-1 and TRBJ2-2, the full variable domain reads KAGVTQTPRYLIKTRGQQVTLSCSPISGHRSVSWYQQTPGQGLQFLFEYFSETQRNKGNFPGRFSGRQFSNSRSEMNVSTLELGDSALYLCASSLAPSGPSTGELFFGEGSRLTVL.

The rearrangement uses TRBV7-9 and TRBJ2-2; 9 bases align to TRBD1. This CDR3 is 15 amino acids long. From germline, CDR1 is SEHNR and CDR2 FQNEAQ (reference sequence). After removal of 5 bases from V and 6 bases from J, the junction contained 7 bases not matched to a gene. The CDR3 here is CASSQQGALSGELFF. The CDR3, as DNA: TGTGCCAGCAGCCAACAGGGGGCGTTGTCCGGGGAGCTGTTTTTT.

The V call is TRBV5-1, the J call TRBJ2-3; 9 nucleotides align to TRBD2. This CDR3 is built from 15 residues. The germline gives CDR1 SGHRS, CDR2 YFSETQ. The ends lost 2 bases at V and 4 bases at J; junction bases unmatched: 5. Here the CDR3 reads CASSFSGRGSDTQYF. The CDR3, as DNA: TGCGCCAGCAGCTTTAGCGGGAGAGGGTCAGATACGCAGTATTTT.